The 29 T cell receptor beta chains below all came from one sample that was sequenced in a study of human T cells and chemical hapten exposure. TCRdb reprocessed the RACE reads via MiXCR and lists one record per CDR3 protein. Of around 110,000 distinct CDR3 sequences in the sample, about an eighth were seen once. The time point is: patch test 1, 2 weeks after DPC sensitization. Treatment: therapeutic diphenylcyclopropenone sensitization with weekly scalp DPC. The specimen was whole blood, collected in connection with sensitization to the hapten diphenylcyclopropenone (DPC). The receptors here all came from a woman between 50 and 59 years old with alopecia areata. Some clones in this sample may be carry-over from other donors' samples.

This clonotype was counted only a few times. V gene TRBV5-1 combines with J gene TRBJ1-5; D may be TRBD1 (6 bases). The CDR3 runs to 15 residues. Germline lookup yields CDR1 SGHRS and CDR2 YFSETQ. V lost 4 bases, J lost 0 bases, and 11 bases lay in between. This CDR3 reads CASSPGTPSNQPQHF. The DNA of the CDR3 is TGCGCCAGCAGCCCCGGGACACCTAGCAATCAGCCCCAGCATTTT. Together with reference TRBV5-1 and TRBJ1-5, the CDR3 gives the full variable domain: KAGVTQTPRYLIKTRGQQVTLSCSPISGHRSVSWYQQTPGQGLQFLFEYFSETQRNKGNFPGRFSGRQFSNSRSEMNVSTLELGDSALYLCASSPGTPSNQPQHFGDGTRLSIL.

For the CDR3, the DNA is TGTGCCAGCCGTGGGACAGCGGGTCTCTATGGCTACACCTTC. Protein sequence: CASRGTAGLYGYTF. The chain employs TRBV2 and TRBJ1-2; 7 nucleotides align to TRBD1. This CDR3 has 14 residues. Germline V CDR1 and CDR2: SNHLY, FYNNEI. V dropped 8 bases and J dropped 4; count of bases not matched to a gene: 10.

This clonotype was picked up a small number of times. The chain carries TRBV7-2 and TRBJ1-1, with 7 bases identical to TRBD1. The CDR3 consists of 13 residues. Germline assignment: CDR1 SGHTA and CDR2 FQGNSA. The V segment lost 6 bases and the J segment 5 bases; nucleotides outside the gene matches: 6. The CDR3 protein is CASSSSGGTEAFF. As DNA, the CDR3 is TGTGCCAGCAGTTCATCAGGGGGAACTGAAGCTTTCTTT.

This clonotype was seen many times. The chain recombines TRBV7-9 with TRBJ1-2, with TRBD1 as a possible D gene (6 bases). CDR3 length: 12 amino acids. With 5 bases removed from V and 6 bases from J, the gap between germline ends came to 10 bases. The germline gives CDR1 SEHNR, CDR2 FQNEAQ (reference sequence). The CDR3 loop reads CASSPGQHGYTF. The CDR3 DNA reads TGTGCCAGCAGCCCCGGACAGCATGGCTACACCTTC.

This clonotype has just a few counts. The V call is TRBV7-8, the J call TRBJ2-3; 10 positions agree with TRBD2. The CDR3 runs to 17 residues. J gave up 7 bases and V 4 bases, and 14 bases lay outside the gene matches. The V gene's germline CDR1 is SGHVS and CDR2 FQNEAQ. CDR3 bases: TGTGCCAGCAGCTCCCGATCCCAGCGGGGGGGCTATCATACGCAGTATTTT. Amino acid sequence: CASSSRSQRGGYHTQYF. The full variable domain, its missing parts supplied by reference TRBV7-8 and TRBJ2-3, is GAGVSQSPRYKVAKRGQDVALRCDPISGHVSLFWYQQALGQGPEFLTYFQNEAQLDKSGLPSDRFFAERPEGSVSTLKIQRTQQEDSAVYLCASSSRSQRGGYHTQYFGPGTRLTVL.

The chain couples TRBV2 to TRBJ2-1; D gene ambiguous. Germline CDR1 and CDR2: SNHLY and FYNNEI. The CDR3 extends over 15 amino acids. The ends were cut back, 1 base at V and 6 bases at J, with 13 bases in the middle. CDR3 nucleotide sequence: TGTGCCAGCAGTGAAGAGTCACTCCGACTCAATGAGCAGTTCTTC. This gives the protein CASSEESLRLNEQFF.

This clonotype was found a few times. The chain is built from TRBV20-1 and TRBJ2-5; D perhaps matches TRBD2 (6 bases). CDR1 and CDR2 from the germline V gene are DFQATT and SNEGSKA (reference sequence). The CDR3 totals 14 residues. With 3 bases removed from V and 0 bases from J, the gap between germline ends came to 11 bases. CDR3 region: CSASPGLYQETQYF. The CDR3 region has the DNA TGCAGTGCTAGTCCGGGACTCTACCAAGAGACCCAGTACTTC.

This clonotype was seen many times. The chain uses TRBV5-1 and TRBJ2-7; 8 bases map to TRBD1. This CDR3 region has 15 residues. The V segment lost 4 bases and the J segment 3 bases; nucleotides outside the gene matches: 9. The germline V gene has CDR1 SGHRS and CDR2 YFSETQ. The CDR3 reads CASSPLRQGIYEQYF. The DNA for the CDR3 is TGCGCCAGCAGCCCCCTGAGACAGGGGATCTACGAGCAGTACTTC.

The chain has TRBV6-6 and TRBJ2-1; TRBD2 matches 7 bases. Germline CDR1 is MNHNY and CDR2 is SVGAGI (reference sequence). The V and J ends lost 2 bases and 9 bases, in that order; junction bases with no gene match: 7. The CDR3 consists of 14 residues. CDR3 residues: CASSYPGGQGEQFF. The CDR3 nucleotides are TGTGCCAGCAGTTACCCGGGAGGCCAGGGTGAGCAGTTCTTC.

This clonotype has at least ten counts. The CDR3 nucleotides read TGTGCCAGCAATTACCCTTCTCTAGGGGATGAAAAACTGTTTTTT. Protein sequence: CASNYPSLGDEKLFF. The gene calls are TRBV28 and TRBJ1-4, with D possibly matching TRBD1 (5 bases). V lost 7 bases and J lost 6, with 18 bases in between. Germline V gene sequence: CDR1 MDHEN, CDR2 SYDVKM. The CDR3 length is 15 residues.

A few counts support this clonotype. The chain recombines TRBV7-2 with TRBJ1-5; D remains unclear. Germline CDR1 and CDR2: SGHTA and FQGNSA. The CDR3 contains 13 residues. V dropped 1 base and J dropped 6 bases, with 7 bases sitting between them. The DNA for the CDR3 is TGTGCCAGCAGCTTAGGGACCCTTCAGCCCCAGCATTTT. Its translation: CASSLGTLQPQHF. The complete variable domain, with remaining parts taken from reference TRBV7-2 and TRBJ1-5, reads GAGVSQSPSNKVTEKGKDVELRCDPISGHTALYWYRQSLGQGLEFLIYFQGNSAPDKSGLPSDRFSAERTGGSVSTLTIQRTQQEDSAVYLCASSLGTLQPQHFGDGTRLSIL.

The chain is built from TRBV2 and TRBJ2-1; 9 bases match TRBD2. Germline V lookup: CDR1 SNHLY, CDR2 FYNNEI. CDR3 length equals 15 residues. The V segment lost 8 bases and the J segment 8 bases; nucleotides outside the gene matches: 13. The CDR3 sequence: CASETPGTSSHEQFF. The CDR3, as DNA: TGTGCCAGCGAAACCCCCGGGACTAGCTCCCATGAGCAGTTCTTC.

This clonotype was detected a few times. CDR3 sequence (DNA): TGTGCCAGCAGCTTAGGACGGACACCAGGAAACACCATATATTTT. Protein product: CASSLGRTPGNTIYF. The rearrangement uses TRBV11-3 and TRBJ1-3, with D possibly TRBD1 on 5 matching bases. The V end lost 1 base, the J end lost 4 bases, and 11 bases lay between the germline ends. CDR1 and CDR2 (germline): SGHNT, YENEEA. The length of the CDR3 is 15 residues.

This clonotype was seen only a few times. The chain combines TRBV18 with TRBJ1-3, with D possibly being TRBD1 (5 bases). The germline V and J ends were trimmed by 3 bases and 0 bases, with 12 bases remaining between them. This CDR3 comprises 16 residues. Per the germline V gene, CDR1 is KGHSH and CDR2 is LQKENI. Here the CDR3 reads CASSPVDISSGNTIYF. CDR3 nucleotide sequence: TGTGCCAGCTCACCCGTGGACATTAGCTCTGGAAACACCATATATTTT. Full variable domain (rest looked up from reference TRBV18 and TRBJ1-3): NAGVMQNPRHLVRRRGQEARLRCSPMKGHSHVYWYRQLPEEGLKFMVYLQKENIIDESGMPKERFSAEFPKEGPSILRIQQVVRGDSAAYFCASSPVDISSGNTIYFGEGSWLTVV.

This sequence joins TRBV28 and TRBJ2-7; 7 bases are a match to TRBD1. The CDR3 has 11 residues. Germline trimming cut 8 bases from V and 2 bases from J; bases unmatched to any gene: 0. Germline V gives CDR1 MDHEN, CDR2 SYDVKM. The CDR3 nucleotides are TGTGCCAGCCAGGGGGCCTACGAGCAGTACTTC. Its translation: CASQGAYEQYF. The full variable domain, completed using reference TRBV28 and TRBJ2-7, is DVKVTQSSRYLVKRTGEKVFLECVQDMDHENMFWYRQDPGLGLRLIYFSYDVKMKEKGDIPEGYSVSREKKERFSLILESASTNQTSMYLCASQGAYEQYFGPGTRLTVT.

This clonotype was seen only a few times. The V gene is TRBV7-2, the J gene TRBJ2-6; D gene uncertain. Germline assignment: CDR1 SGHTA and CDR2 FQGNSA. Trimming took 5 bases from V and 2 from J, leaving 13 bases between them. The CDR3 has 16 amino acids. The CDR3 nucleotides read TGTGCCAGCAGCCAGGCGCGAGGAGCTGGGGCCAACGTCCTGACTTTC. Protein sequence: CASSQARGAGANVLTF.

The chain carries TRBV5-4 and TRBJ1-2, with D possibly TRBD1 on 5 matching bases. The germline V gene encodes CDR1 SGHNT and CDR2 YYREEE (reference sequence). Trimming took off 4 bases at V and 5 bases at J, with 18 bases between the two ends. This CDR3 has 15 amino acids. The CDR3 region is CASSAQGLLPYGYTF. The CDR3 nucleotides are TGTGCCAGCAGCGCCCAGGGACTTTTACCTTATGGCTACACCTTC.

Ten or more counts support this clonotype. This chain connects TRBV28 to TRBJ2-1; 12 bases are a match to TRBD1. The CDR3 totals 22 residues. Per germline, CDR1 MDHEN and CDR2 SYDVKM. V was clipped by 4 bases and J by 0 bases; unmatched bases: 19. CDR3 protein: CASSSTPYRDRGLVSSYNEQFF. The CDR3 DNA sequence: TGTGCCAGCAGTTCGACTCCCTACCGGGACAGGGGGCTAGTTAGCTCCTACAATGAGCAGTTCTTC.

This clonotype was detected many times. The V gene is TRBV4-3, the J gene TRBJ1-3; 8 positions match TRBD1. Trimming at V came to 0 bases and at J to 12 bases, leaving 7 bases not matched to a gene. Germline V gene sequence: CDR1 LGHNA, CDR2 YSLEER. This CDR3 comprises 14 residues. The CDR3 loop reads CASSQESGGTGIYF. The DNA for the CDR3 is TGCGCCAGCAGCCAAGAATCAGGCGGGACAGGCATATATTTT.

This CDR3 is CASRSATGNEKLFF. The CDR3 DNA reads as TGCGCCAGCAGATCAGCGACAGGGAATGAAAAACTGTTTTTT. V usage is TRBV5-1 and J usage is TRBJ1-4; 7 nucleotides agree with TRBD1. The CDR3 contains 14 residues. V lost 5 bases and J lost 5; bases outside the gene matches: 6. Looked up from germline, CDR1 is SGHRS and CDR2 is YFSETQ.

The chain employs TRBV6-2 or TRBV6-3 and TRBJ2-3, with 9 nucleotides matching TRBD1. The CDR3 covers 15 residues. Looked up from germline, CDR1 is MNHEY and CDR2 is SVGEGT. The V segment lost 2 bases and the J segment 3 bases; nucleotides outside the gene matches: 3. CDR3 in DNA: TGTGCCAGCAGTTACGACAGGGGGGATACAGATACGCAGTATTTT. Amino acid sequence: CASSYDRGDTDTQYF.

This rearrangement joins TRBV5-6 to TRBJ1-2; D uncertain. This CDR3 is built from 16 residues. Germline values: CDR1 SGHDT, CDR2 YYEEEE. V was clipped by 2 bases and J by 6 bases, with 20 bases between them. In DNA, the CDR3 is TGTGCCAGCAGCTTTTCCCCCCCGTCGAACACGGATGGCTACACCTTC. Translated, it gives CASSFSPPSNTDGYTF.

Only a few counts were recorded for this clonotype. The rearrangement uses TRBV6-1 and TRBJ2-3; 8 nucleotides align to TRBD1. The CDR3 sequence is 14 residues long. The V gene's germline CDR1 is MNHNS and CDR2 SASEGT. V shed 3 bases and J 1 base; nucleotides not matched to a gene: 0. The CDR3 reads CASSEGQGTDTQYF. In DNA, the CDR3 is TGTGCCAGCAGTGAGGGACAGGGCACAGATACGCAGTATTTT.

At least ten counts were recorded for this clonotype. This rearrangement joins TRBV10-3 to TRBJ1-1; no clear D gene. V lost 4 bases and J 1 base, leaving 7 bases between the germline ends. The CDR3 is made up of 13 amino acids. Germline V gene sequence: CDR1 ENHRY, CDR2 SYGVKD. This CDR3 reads CAISANGNTEAFF. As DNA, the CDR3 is TGTGCCATCAGTGCCAACGGGAACACTGAAGCTTTCTTT.

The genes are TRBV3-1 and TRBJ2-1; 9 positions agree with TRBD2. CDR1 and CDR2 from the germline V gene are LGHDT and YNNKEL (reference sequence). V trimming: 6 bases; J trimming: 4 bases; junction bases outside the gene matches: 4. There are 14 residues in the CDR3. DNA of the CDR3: TGTGCCAGCAGTCTGACTAGCGGATACAATGAGCAGTTCTTC. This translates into CASSLTSGYNEQFF.

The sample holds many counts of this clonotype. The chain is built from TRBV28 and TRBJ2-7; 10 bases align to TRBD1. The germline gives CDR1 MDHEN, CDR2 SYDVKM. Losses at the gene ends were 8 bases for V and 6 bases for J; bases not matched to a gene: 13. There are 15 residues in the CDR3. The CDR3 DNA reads TGTGCCAGCTCCAGATCCGGGACAGGGGTGTCCGAGCAGTACTTC. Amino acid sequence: CASSRSGTGVSEQYF. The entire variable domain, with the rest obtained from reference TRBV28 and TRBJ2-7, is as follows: DVKVTQSSRYLVKRTGEKVFLECVQDMDHENMFWYRQDPGLGLRLIYFSYDVKMKEKGDIPEGYSVSREKKERFSLILESASTNQTSMYLCASSRSGTGVSEQYFGPGTRLTVT.

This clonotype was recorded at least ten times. CDR3 bases: TGTGCCAGCAGTTCAGGGGGGGATACGCAGTATTTT. It encodes CASSSGGDTQYF. The chain has TRBV7-6 and TRBJ2-3, with D possibly matching TRBD1 (7 bases). V gave up 6 bases and J gave up 6 bases, with 10 bases separating them. Germline CDR1 SGHVS, CDR2 FNYEAQ. The CDR3 consists of 12 residues.

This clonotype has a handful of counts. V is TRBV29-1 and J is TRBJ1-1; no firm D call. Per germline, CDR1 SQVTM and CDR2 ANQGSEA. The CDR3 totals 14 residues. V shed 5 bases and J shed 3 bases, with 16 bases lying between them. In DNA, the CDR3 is TGCAGCGTTACCATCCAGGAACGAGACACTGAAGCTTTCTTT. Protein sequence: CSVTIQERDTEAFF.

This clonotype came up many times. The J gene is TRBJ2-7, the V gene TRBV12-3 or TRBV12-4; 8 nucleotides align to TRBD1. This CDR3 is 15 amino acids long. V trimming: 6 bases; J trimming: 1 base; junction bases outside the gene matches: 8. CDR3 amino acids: CASSPQGARSYEQYF. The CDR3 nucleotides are TGTGCCAGCAGCCCCCAGGGGGCGCGATCCTACGAGCAGTACTTC.